This T cell receptor beta chain was retrieved from a study of T cells and Merkel cell carcinoma outcomes. Here immunoSEQ multiplex PCR was the method, and the copy in TCRdb shows in-frame clones only, minus some. In the table there are roughly 15,000 clones, roughly 92% of which are singletons. The source of this sequence is a human donor with Merkel cell carcinoma. The specimen was tumor tissue from Merkel cell carcinoma.

This chain's CDR3 is CASSFEGANEQFF. CDR3 sequence (DNA): TGCGCCAGCAGCTTTGAGGGGGCCAATGAGCAGTTCTTC. V is TRBV5-1 and J is TRBJ2-1; 7 bases map to TRBD1. CDR3 size: 13 residues. The V and J ends lost 2 bases and 6 bases, in that order; junction bases with no gene match: 2. CDR1 is SGHRS and CDR2 is YFSETQ in the germline V gene.